The source of this T cell receptor (beta chain) is a study of regulatory T cells in long-lasting Graves disease. Findings and caveats of the study: The study found lower TCR diversity in persistent Graves' patients than in newly diagnosed ones.

This clonotype was seen at least ten times. Its antigen is not known. The CDR3 length is 15 residues. V gave up 2 bases and J gave up 0 bases, with 9 bases separating them. Per the germline V gene, CDR1 is SGHRS and CDR2 is YFSETQ. Building the TCR beta libraries relied on iRepertoire HTBI primers, and CDR3 regions underwent Arm-PCR. MiXCR, applied by TCRdb to the multiplex PCR reads, yields one record per CDR3 protein. The sample lists a few hundred thousand distinct CDR3 sequences; roughly 12% were seen once. Time point noted: newly diagnosed GD, antithyroid drugs for less than 3 months. PBMCs were the source of the RNA used for TCR sequencing. American Thyroid Association guidelines defined Graves' disease diagnosis. The data also belong to a second study, concerning T cells in Graves' hyperthyroidism and ophthalmopathy. That paper notes: Using the HTBI primer set, a first-round RT-PCR was run on the TCR CDR3. Blood also showed most of the thyroid clonotypes that were expanded above 0.001.

The source is a young woman with Graves disease. The chain uses TRBV5-1 and TRBJ2-1, with D hard to call. The sequences come from peripheral blood mononuclear cells (PBMCs), collected at new diagnosis, from a patient treated with antithyroid drugs. The CDR3 DNA is TGCGCCAGCAGCTTTAGATCCAGCTCCTACAATGAGCAGTTCTTC. Translating gives CASSFRSSSYNEQFF.